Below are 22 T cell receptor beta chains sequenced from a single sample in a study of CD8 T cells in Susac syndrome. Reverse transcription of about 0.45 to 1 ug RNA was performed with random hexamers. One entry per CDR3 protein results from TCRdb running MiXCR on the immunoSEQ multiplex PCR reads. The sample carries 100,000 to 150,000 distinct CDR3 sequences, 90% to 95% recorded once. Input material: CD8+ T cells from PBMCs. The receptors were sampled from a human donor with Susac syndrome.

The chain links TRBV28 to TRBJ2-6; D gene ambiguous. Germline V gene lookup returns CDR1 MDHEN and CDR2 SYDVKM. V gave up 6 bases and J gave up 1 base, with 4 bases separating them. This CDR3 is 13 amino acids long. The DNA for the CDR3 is TGTGCCAGCAGGGCTTCTGGGGCCAACGTCCTGACTTTC. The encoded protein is CASRASGANVLTF.

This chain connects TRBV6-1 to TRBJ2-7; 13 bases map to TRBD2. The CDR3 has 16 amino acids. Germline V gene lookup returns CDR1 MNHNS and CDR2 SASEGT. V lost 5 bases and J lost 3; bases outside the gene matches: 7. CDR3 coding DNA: TGTGCCAGCAGTCCCTCCTGGACTAGCGGGAGCTACGAGCAGTACTTC. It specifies CASSPSWTSGSYEQYF.

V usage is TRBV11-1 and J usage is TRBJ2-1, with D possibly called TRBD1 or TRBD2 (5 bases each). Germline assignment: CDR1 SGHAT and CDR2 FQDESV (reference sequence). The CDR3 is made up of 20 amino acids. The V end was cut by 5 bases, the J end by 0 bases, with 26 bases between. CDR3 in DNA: TGTGCCAGCAGCCCCATCGGGGCATCATACGAGGTGGGCTCCTACAATGAGCAGTTCTTC. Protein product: CASSPIGASYEVGSYNEQFF.

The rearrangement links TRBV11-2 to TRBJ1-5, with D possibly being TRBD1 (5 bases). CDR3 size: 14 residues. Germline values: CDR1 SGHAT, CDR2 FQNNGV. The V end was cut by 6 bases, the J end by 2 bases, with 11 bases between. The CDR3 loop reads CASRSGLGNQPQHF. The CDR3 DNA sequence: TGTGCCAGCAGGTCAGGGTTGGGCAATCAGCCCCAGCATTTT. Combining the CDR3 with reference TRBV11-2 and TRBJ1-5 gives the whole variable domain EAGVAQSPRYKIIEKRQSVAFWCNPISGHATLYWYQQILGQGPKLLIQFQNNGVVDDSQLPKDRFSAERLKGVDSTLKIQPAKLEDSAVYLCASRSGLGNQPQHFGDGTRLSIL.

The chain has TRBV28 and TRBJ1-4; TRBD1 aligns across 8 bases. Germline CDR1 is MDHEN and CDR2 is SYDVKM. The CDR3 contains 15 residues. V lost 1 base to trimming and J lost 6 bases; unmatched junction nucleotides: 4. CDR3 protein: CASSLFEDRDEKLFF. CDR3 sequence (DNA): TGTGCCAGCAGTTTATTTGAGGACAGGGATGAAAAACTGTTTTTT.

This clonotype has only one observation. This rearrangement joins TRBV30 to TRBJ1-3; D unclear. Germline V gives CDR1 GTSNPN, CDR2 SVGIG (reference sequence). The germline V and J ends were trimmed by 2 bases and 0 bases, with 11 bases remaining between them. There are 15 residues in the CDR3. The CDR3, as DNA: TGTGCCTGGAGTTCCGGGATCTCCTCTGGAAACACCATATATTTT. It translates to CAWSSGISSGNTIYF.

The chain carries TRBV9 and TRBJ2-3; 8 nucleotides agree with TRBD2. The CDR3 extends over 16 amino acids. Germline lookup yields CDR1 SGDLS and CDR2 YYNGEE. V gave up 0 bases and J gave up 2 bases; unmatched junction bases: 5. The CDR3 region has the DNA TGTGCCAGCAGCGTAGCCAGGCGGGGGGCCACAGATACGCAGTATTTT. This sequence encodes CASSVARRGATDTQYF.

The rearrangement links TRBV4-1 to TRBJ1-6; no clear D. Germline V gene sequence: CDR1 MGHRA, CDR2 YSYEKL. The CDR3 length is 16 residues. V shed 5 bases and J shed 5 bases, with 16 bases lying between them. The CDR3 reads CASSGIWELNNSPLHF. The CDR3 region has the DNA TGCGCCAGCAGCGGGATTTGGGAGCTCAATAATTCACCCCTCCACTTT.

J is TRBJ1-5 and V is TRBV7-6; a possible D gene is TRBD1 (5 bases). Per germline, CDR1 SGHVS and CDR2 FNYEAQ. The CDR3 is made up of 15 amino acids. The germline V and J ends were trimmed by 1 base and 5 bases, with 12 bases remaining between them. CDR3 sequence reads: CASSLGGAVDQPQHF. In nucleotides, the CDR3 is TGTGCCAGCAGCTTAGGAGGGGCGGTCGATCAGCCCCAGCATTTT.

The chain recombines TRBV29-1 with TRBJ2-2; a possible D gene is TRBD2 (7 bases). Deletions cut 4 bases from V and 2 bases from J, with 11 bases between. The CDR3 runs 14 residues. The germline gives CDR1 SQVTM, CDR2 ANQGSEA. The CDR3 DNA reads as TGCAGCGTTGGCGGGGGCGCAAACACCGGGGAGCTGTTTTTT. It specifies CSVGGGANTGELFF.

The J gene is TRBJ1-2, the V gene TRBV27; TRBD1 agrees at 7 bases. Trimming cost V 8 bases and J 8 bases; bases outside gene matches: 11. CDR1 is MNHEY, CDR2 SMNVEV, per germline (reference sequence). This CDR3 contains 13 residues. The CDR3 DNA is TGTGCCAGCGGGATACAGGGGTTGAAAGGCTACACCTTC. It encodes CASGIQGLKGYTF.

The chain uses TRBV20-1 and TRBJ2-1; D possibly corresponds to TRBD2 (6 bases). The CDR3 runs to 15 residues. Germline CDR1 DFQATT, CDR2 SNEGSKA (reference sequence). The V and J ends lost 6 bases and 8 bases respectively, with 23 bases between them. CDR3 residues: CSAAPRDLPEDEQFF. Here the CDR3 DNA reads TGCAGTGCCGCTCCTCGGGACTTGCCAGAGGATGAGCAGTTCTTC.

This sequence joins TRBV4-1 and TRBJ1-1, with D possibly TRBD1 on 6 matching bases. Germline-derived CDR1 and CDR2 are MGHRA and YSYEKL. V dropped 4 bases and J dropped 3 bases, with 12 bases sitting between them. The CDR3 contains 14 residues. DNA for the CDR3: TGCGCCAGCAGCCCGACAGGAGCATACACTGAAGCTTTCTTT. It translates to CASSPTGAYTEAFF.

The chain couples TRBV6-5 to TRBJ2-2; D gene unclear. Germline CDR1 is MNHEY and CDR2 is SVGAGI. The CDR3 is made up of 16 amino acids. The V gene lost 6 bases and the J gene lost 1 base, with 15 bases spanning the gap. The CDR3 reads CASRYMDGWNTGELFF. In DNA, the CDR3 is TGTGCCAGCAGGTACATGGATGGATGGAACACCGGGGAGCTGTTTTTT.

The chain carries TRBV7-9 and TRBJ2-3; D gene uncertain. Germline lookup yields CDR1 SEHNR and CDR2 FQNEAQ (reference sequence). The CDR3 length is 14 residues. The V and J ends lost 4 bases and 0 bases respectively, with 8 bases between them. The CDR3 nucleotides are TGTGCCAGCAGCTACCTCACCAGCACAGATACGCAGTATTTT. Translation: CASSYLTSTDTQYF.

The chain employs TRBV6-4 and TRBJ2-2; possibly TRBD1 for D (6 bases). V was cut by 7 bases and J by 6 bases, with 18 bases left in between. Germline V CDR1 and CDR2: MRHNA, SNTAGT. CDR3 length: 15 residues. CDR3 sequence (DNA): TGTGCCAGCACTCCTACCTCGACAGGATCCGGGGAGCTGTTTTTT. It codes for CASTPTSTGSGELFF.

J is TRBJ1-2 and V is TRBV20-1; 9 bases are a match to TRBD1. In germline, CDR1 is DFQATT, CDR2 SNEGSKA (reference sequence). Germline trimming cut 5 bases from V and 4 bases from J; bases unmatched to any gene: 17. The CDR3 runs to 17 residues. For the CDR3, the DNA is TGCAGTGCTCCACCCTGGGGGTGGGGACAGGGAGTCTATGGCTACACCTTC. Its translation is CSAPPWGWGQGVYGYTF.

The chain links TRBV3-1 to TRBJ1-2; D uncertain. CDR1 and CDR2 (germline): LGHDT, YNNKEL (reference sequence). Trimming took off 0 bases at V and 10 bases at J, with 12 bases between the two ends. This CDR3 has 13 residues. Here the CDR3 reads CASSQENEDFYTF. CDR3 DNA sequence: TGTGCCAGCAGCCAAGAGAATGAAGATTTCTACACCTTC.

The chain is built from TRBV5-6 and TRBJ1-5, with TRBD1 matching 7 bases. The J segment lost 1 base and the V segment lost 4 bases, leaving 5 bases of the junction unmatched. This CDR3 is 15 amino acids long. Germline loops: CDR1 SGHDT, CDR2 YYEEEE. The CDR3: CASSAQGRSNQPQHF. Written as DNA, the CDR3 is TGTGCCAGCAGCGCACAGGGGCGAAGCAATCAGCCCCAGCATTTT.

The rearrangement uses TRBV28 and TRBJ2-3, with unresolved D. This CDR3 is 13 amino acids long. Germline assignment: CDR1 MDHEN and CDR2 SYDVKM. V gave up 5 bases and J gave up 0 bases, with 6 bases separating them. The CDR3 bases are TGTGCCAGCAGTACGTCTAGCACAGATACGCAGTATTTT. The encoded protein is CASSTSSTDTQYF.

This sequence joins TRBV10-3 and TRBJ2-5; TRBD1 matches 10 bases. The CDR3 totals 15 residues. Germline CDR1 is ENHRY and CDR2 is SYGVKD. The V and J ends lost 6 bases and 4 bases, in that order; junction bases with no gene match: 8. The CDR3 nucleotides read TGTGCCATCAGAACCGGGACAGGGGAGATAGAGACCCAGTACTTC. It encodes CAIRTGTGEIETQYF.

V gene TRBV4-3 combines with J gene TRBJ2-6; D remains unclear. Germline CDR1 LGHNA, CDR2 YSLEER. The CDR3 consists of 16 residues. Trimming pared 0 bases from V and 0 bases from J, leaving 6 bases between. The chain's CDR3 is CASSQDGDSGANVLTF. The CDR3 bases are TGCGCCAGCAGCCAAGATGGGGACTCTGGGGCCAACGTCCTGACTTTC.